The T cell receptor beta chain under discussion was sequenced for a study of T cell responses to AZD1222 COVID-19 vaccine. V was pared by 4 bases and J by 6 bases, with 10 bases between. This CDR3 comprises 13 residues. Germline CDR1 SNHLY, CDR2 FYNNEI. Clones were sequenced by immunoSEQ multiplex PCR, and TCRdb holds only the in-frame ones, with some missing. The repertoire holds fewer than 150,000 clones, with about nine tenths as singletons. The chain recombines TRBV2 with TRBJ2-1, with a weak D call TRBD2 (6 bases). Sequenced material: peripheral blood, taken on day 0 of AZD1222 vaccination. This TCR derives from an adult in good health. CDR3 nucleotide sequence: TGTGCCAGCAGTGTGGGACTTTTCAATGAGCAGTTCTTC. It encodes CASSVGLFNEQFF.